Shown below are 22 T cell receptor beta chains from a single sample sequenced in a study of cytomegalovirus exposure and HLA in healthy donors. In the PCR, 60 Vbeta and 13 Jbeta primers were used. Method: immunoSEQ multiplex PCR; TCRdb's copy keeps in-frame clones and lacks some. This table holds 150,000 to 200,000 clones, 65% to 85% found once. Material for sequencing was PBMCs. The receptors come from a woman aged 30 to 39 in good health and CMV-seropositive.

The V call is TRBV7-8, the J call TRBJ2-5; D remains unclear. The CDR3 has 14 amino acids. Germline V lookup: CDR1 SGHVS, CDR2 FQNEAQ. Trimming shortened V by 1 base and J by 4 bases, and 10 bases separated the two germline ends. The CDR3 protein is CASSLVGFAETQYF. The CDR3 nucleotides are TGTGCCAGCAGCTTAGTGGGCTTCGCAGAGACCCAGTACTTC.

The chain uses TRBV19 and TRBJ2-3, with 9 nucleotides matching TRBD1. This CDR3 comprises 18 residues. The germline V gene encodes CDR1 LNHDA and CDR2 SQIVND (reference sequence). The V and J ends lost 7 bases and 0 bases, in that order; junction bases with no gene match: 14. In nucleotides, the CDR3 is TGTGCCAGTAACTCCGGGACAGGGTTGGGTTCTAGCACAGATACGCAGTATTTT. Protein sequence: CASNSGTGLGSSTDTQYF.

This chain uses TRBV10-1 with TRBJ1-2; no clear D. V shed 2 bases and J shed 4 bases, with 5 bases lying between them. This CDR3 contains 12 residues. Germline V gene data show CDR1 as WNHNN and CDR2 as SYGVQD (reference sequence). The CDR3 sequence: CASSEGSYGYTF. For the CDR3, the DNA is TGCGCCAGCAGTGAGGGCAGCTATGGCTACACCTTC.

A note on this clone: Mismatch with germline at one junction end may stem from a read error. V and J are TRBV7-9 and TRBJ2-7; D unclear. The V gene's germline CDR1 is SEHNR and CDR2 FQNEAQ (reference sequence). The CDR3 has 16 residues. Here the CDR3 reads CSSSLVTSPSSYEQYF. CDR3 in DNA: TGTTCCAGCAGCTTAGTTACTTCTCCGTCCTCCTACGAGCAGTACTTC.

The chain couples TRBV7-6 to TRBJ2-2; 8 nucleotides agree with TRBD1. The CDR3 has 17 amino acids. The V gene end was trimmed by 2 bases and the J gene end by 6 bases; junction bases not matched to a gene: 11. The V gene's germline CDR1 is SGHVS and CDR2 FNYEAQ. The CDR3 loop is CASSLMTGAVESGELFF. In nucleotides, the CDR3 is TGTGCCAGCAGCTTAATGACAGGGGCGGTGGAATCCGGGGAGCTGTTTTTT.

The rearrangement joins TRBV5-1 to TRBJ2-3, with TRBD1 matching over 7 bases. V shed 4 bases and J 6 bases; nucleotides not matched to a gene: 14. Per the germline V gene, CDR1 is SGHRS and CDR2 is YFSETQ. This CDR3 spans 16 amino acids. As DNA, the CDR3 is TGCGCCAGCAGCACCCGACAGGGCGGGTTCTCGGATACGCAGTATTTT. It yields the protein CASSTRQGGFSDTQYF.

The rearrangement uses TRBV2 and TRBJ2-1, with TRBD2 matching over 11 bases. The V segment lost 6 bases and the J segment 2 bases; nucleotides outside the gene matches: 3. CDR3 length: 15 residues. Germline V gives CDR1 SNHLY, CDR2 FYNNEI. CDR3 loop: CASRPGLAAYNEQFF. In DNA form, the CDR3 reads TGTGCCAGCAGGCCGGGACTAGCGGCCTACAATGAGCAGTTCTTC.

This rearrangement joins TRBV6-5 to TRBJ1-2; no firm D call. Germline CDR1 is MNHEY and CDR2 is SVGAGI. V was cut by 2 bases and J by 5 bases, with 9 bases left in between. This CDR3 has 13 residues. CDR3 region: CASSYGGAYGYTF. The CDR3 bases are TGTGCCAGCAGTTACGGAGGAGCGTATGGCTACACCTTC.

V and J are TRBV7-6 and TRBJ2-4; 10 bases fit TRBD1. Germline loops: CDR1 SGHVS, CDR2 FNYEAQ. The V gene end was trimmed by 5 bases and the J gene end by 5 bases; junction bases not matched to a gene: 3. CDR3 length: 14 residues. This CDR3 reads CASSHGQGENIQYF. In nucleotides, the CDR3 is TGTGCCAGCAGCCACGGACAGGGGGAAAACATTCAGTACTTC.

The chain recombines TRBV10-2 with TRBJ1-5; TRBD1 is a possible D gene (6 bases). Germline assignment: CDR1 WSHSY and CDR2 SAAADI. The length of the CDR3 is 15 residues. Trimming shortened V by 8 bases and J by 5 bases, and 19 bases separated the two germline ends. The CDR3 sequence: CASGPRQEFYQPQHF. CDR3 sequence (DNA): TGCGCCAGCGGCCCGCGACAGGAATTCTATCAGCCCCAGCATTTT.

The J gene is TRBJ2-3, the V gene TRBV11-2; D gene unclear. Germline lookup yields CDR1 SGHAT and CDR2 FQNNGV. The CDR3 length is 14 residues. Trimming shortened V by 4 bases and J by 5 bases, and 13 bases separated the two germline ends. CDR3 sequence reads: CASSSIGVGDTQYF. CDR3 nucleotides: TGTGCCAGCAGCTCCATTGGAGTCGGAGATACGCAGTATTTT.

The chain uses TRBV9 and TRBJ2-2, with no clear D. The CDR3 runs 14 residues. Germline CDR1 SGDLS, CDR2 YYNGEE. V shed 0 bases and J shed 7 bases, with 10 bases lying between them. CDR3 sequence reads: CASSVDLGYGELFF. The CDR3 region has the DNA TGTGCCAGCAGCGTAGATCTCGGGTACGGGGAGCTGTTTTTT.

V is TRBV7-8 and J is TRBJ1-2; 7 bases match TRBD1. The CDR3 totals 13 residues. Unmatched junction bases numbered 6, after V lost 5 bases and J lost 6 bases. Germline assignment: CDR1 SGHVS and CDR2 FQNEAQ. Here the CDR3 DNA reads TGTGCCAGCAGCCCCAGGGGGGTTAATGGCTACACCTTC. This translates into CASSPRGVNGYTF.

This clone came up a few times. The chain employs TRBV19 and TRBJ2-1, with 10 bases identical to TRBD2. This CDR3 spans 15 amino acids. The germline V gene encodes CDR1 LNHDA and CDR2 SQIVND (reference sequence). V was clipped by 7 bases and J by 4 bases; unmatched bases: 7. The DNA for the CDR3 is TGTGCCAGTAAATCCAGCGGGGGGGCTTACAATGAGCAGTTCTTC. This gives the protein CASKSSGGAYNEQFF.

The chain has TRBV5-1 and TRBJ2-7; 11 bases match TRBD2. The CDR3 consists of 15 residues. The V gene's germline CDR1 is SGHRS and CDR2 YFSETQ. The V and J ends lost 3 bases and 3 bases, in that order; junction bases with no gene match: 5. In DNA, the CDR3 is TGCGCCAGCAGCTCCCTAACTAGCGGGGGCTACGAGCAGTACTTC. Encoded protein: CASSSLTSGGYEQYF.

The chain's CDR3 is CASSYSTGNQPQHF. DNA for the CDR3: TGTGCCAGCAGTTACTCGACGGGGAATCAGCCCCAGCATTTT. The J gene is TRBJ1-5, the V gene TRBV6-5; D gene uncertain. CDR3 length equals 14 residues. The germline V gene encodes CDR1 MNHEY and CDR2 SVGAGI. V lost 0 bases, J lost 4 bases, and 7 bases lay in between.

The chain employs TRBV5-1 and TRBJ2-7; weak D call: TRBD1 (6 bases). The ends were cut back, 2 bases at V and 7 bases at J, with 13 bases in the middle. CDR1 is SGHRS and CDR2 is YFSETQ in the germline V gene. This CDR3 region has 13 residues. The CDR3 region is CASSFTGTGEQYF. CDR3 nucleotides: TGCGCCAGCAGCTTTACAGGGACGGGAGAGCAGTACTTC.

This chain links TRBV19 with TRBJ1-6; D might be TRBD1 (5 bases). The CDR3 has 14 amino acids. V gave up 8 bases and J gave up 8 bases, with 16 bases separating them. From germline, CDR1 is LNHDA and CDR2 SQIVND (reference sequence). The CDR3: CASQSRAEHSPLHF. As DNA, the CDR3 is TGTGCCAGTCAATCCAGGGCAGAGCATTCACCCCTCCACTTT.

This clone has only one observation. This chain joins TRBV7-8 and TRBJ2-7, with 9 bases fitting TRBD2. This CDR3 is built from 14 residues. The V segment lost 5 bases and the J segment 4 bases; nucleotides outside the gene matches: 6. Germline CDR1 and CDR2: SGHVS and FQNEAQ. In nucleotides, the CDR3 is TGTGCCAGCAGCCGAAGTAGCGGGGGTTACGAGCAGTACTTC. As protein: CASSRSSGGYEQYF.

The chain carries TRBV7-2 and TRBJ1-2; D is possibly TRBD1 (6 bases). Germline values: CDR1 SGHTA, CDR2 FQGNSA. The CDR3 is 16 residues long. V shed 1 base and J shed 8 bases, with 20 bases lying between them. Here the CDR3 reads CASSLEGFAGAAGYTF. The CDR3 nucleotides read TGTGCCAGCAGCTTAGAGGGGTTCGCAGGGGCGGCCGGCTACACCTTC.

This chain uses TRBV9 with TRBJ1-6; D perhaps matches TRBD1 (5 bases). V lost 0 bases and J 5 bases, leaving 9 bases between the germline ends. CDR3 length equals 15 residues. Germline V CDR1 and CDR2: SGDLS, YYNGEE. The CDR3 DNA sequence: TGTGCCAGCAGCGTAGAAACAGGTGATAATTCACCCCTCCACTTT. Translating it yields CASSVETGDNSPLHF.

This chain uses TRBV28 with TRBJ2-7; maybe TRBD1 (5 bases). Germline-derived CDR1 and CDR2 are MDHEN and SYDVKM. The CDR3 extends over 16 amino acids. V was clipped by 4 bases and J by 0 bases, with 16 bases between them. In DNA form, the CDR3 reads TGTGCCAGCAGTTCCGAGGACATTCAGAGCTCCTACGAGCAGTACTTC. The encoded protein is CASSSEDIQSSYEQYF.